What follows are 12 T cell receptor beta chains derived from one specimen sequenced in a study of shared clonotypes between healthy human individuals. TCRdb's copy holds only in-frame clones and misses some; the assay was immunoSEQ multiplex PCR. The sample holds 2 million to 2.5 million clones, approximately 94% seen once. Sample: naive CD4+ T cells from PBMCs. As to subset: CD45RA+ positively selected. Receptors originate from a man aged 18-30 years in good health. Some clones in this sample may be carry-over from other donors' samples.

The chain is built from TRBV5-1 and TRBJ1-5; D unresolved. Germline V gene data show CDR1 as SGHRS and CDR2 as YFSETQ. V lost 4 bases, J lost 7 bases, and 12 bases lay in between. The CDR3 has 13 residues. The CDR3 DNA sequence: TGCGCCAGCAGCCGCGGCCCCGGCCAGCCCCAGCATTTT. It is translated as CASSRGPGQPQHF.

The rearrangement joins TRBV5-1 to TRBJ2-1; 9 bases map to TRBD1. Germline V lookup: CDR1 SGHRS, CDR2 YFSETQ. V gave up 3 bases and J gave up 9 bases; unmatched junction bases: 7. The length of the CDR3 is 14 residues. CDR3 in DNA: TGCGCCAGCAGCTCAACCGGGACAGGGACTGAGCAGTTCTTC. The encoded protein is CASSSTGTGTEQFF.

V and J are TRBV7-3 and TRBJ2-1; D is undetermined. The germline gives CDR1 SGHTA, CDR2 FQGTGA. Deletions cut 4 bases from V and 8 bases from J, with 18 bases between. This CDR3 comprises 15 residues. The CDR3 sequence: CASSSTRNALDEQFF. The CDR3 nucleotides read TGTGCCAGCAGCTCGACCCGAAATGCGTTGGATGAGCAGTTCTTC.

The gene calls are TRBV4-3 and TRBJ2-3, with D unclear. CDR1 and CDR2 (germline): LGHNA, YSLEER. The CDR3 length is 13 residues. V was shortened by 0 bases and J by 6 bases, with 7 bases between the two germline ends. The chain's CDR3 is CASSQETFDTQYF. The CDR3, as DNA: TGCGCCAGCAGCCAAGAGACCTTTGATACGCAGTATTTT.

This chain connects TRBV19 to TRBJ1-4, with D unresolved. This CDR3 has 14 residues. Trimming left V 3 bases short and J 3 bases short, with 8 bases between. In germline, CDR1 is LNHDA, CDR2 SQIVND (reference sequence). This CDR3 reads CASSISGANEKLFF. The CDR3 nucleotides read TGTGCCAGTAGTATTTCGGGAGCTAATGAAAAACTGTTTTTT.

The rearrangement uses TRBV5-4 and TRBJ1-1; D ambiguous. CDR3 length: 14 residues. Germline V lookup: CDR1 SGHNT, CDR2 YYREEE (reference sequence). The V end lost 1 base, the J end lost 3 bases, and 10 bases lay between the germline ends. The CDR3 DNA reads as TGTGCCAGCAGCTTGTTGCCCCTGGACACTGAAGCTTTCTTT. It is translated as CASSLLPLDTEAFF.

This chain connects TRBV28 to TRBJ2-7; possibly TRBD1 for D (5 bases). The V end lost 9 bases, the J end lost 2 bases, and 14 bases lay between the germline ends. The CDR3 sequence is 13 residues long. CDR1 is MDHEN, CDR2 SYDVKM, per germline. This chain's CDR3 is CASFDSRAYEQYF. The DNA of the CDR3 is TGTGCCAGTTTTGACAGCCGAGCCTACGAGCAGTACTTC.

The chain combines TRBV5-8 with TRBJ2-2, with unresolved D. CDR3 length equals 17 residues. Germline CDR1 reads SGHTS; CDR2 reads YDEGEE. Trimming took 3 bases from V and 0 from J, leaving 15 bases between them. For the CDR3, the DNA is TGTGCCAGCAGCTGGAGACAAGGAACCACGAACACCGGGGAGCTGTTTTTT. This translates into CASSWRQGTTNTGELFF.

The chain couples TRBV7-9 to TRBJ2-3; 9 bases fit TRBD1. Trimming took 4 bases from V and 6 from J; bases not matched to a gene: 14. From germline, CDR1 is SEHNR and CDR2 FQNEAQ (reference sequence). This CDR3 comprises 17 residues. The CDR3, as DNA: TGTGCCAGCAGCTCCCGAGGGGGGACAGGGATCTTCGATACGCAGTATTTT. Protein product: CASSSRGGTGIFDTQYF.

This clone was observed once. The genes are TRBV28 and TRBJ1-4, with D possibly matching TRBD1 (6 bases). V gave up 5 bases and J gave up 7 bases, with 14 bases separating them. CDR1 is MDHEN and CDR2 is SYDVKM in the germline V gene. The CDR3 loop spans 14 amino acids. The CDR3 coding sequence is TGTGCCAGCAGTACCCCCAGGGGTGGTGAAAAACTGTTTTTT. Amino acids: CASSTPRGGEKLFF.

The gene calls are TRBV5-5 and TRBJ2-6, with TRBD2 identical over 7 bases. This CDR3 comprises 17 residues. Losses at the gene ends were 0 bases for V and 0 bases for J; bases not matched to a gene: 3. Germline CDR1 is SGHKS and CDR2 is YYEKEE (reference sequence). The CDR3 DNA reads TGTGCCAGCAGCTTGGTAGCGGGTGTCTCTGGGGCCAACGTCCTGACTTTC. Its protein product is CASSLVAGVSGANVLTF.

The J gene is TRBJ2-7, the V gene TRBV6-5; D remains ambiguous. Deletions cut 6 bases from V and 3 bases from J, with 12 bases between. CDR1 is MNHEY, CDR2 SVGAGI, per germline. The CDR3 is made up of 13 amino acids. The DNA for the CDR3 is TGTGCCAGCAGATCCCCGGACGGCTACGAGCAGTACTTC. It specifies CASRSPDGYEQYF.